The 26 T cell receptor beta chains reported below all come from one sample, sequenced in a study of metastatic and nonmetastatic thyroid tumors. TCRdb re-analyzed the PCR reads through MiXCR. The sample lists 14,000 to 15,000 clones, less than 4.5% occurring once. There were no patients who had received any treatment before thyroid surgery. Sequenced: tumor tissue. The receptors come from a female donor with papillary thyroid cancer or a benign thyroid nodule (not recorded which). Some clones in this sample may be carry-over from other donors' samples.

The chain is built from TRBV28 and TRBJ1-6; TRBD1 matches 7 bases. The CDR3 extends over 12 amino acids. From germline, CDR1 is MDHEN and CDR2 SYDVKM. The V gene end was trimmed by 4 bases and the J gene end by 13 bases; junction bases not matched to a gene: 4. The CDR3 loop reads CASSSGGIPLHF. In DNA form, the CDR3 reads TGTGCCAGCAGTTCAGGGGGAATCCCCCTCCACTTT.

The V and J genes are TRBV2 and TRBJ1-2, with 7 nucleotides matching TRBD1. Germline lookup yields CDR1 SNHLY and CDR2 FYNNEI. V dropped 9 bases and J dropped 5; count of bases not matched to a gene: 6. The CDR3 runs 12 residues. The chain's CDR3 is CASTQGWYGYTF. In DNA, the CDR3 is TGTGCCAGTACACAGGGGTGGTATGGCTACACCTTC.

The rearrangement links TRBV6-1 to TRBJ2-1, with D possibly being TRBD1 or TRBD2 (6 bases each). This CDR3 has 15 residues. Trimming pared 6 bases from V and 9 bases from J, leaving 21 bases between. The germline V gene encodes CDR1 MNHNS and CDR2 SASEGT. CDR3 in DNA: TGTGCCAGCAGCCCCCCCGGGCAAGGAGGGGGTGAGCAGTTCTTC. Translated, it gives CASSPPGQGGGEQFF.

The V call is TRBV20-1, the J call TRBJ1-5; 9 nucleotides match TRBD1. J lost 3 bases, V lost 8 bases, and 8 bases had no gene match. Germline CDR1 DFQATT, CDR2 SNEGSKA (reference sequence). This CDR3 comprises 14 residues. The CDR3 region is CSSAGQGLNQPQHF. The CDR3 coding sequence is TGCAGTTCCGCTGGACAGGGGCTCAATCAGCCCCAGCATTTT.

This clone ranks as medium-sized. This chain connects TRBV11-2 to TRBJ2-1; TRBD2 aligns across 9 bases. V shed 5 bases and J 12 bases; nucleotides not matched to a gene: 8. Germline V gene sequence: CDR1 SGHAT, CDR2 FQNNGV. The length of the CDR3 is 13 residues. The CDR3 DNA is TGTGCCAGCAGCCCGCCTAGCGGGATAGGGCAGTTCTTC. Translated: CASSPPSGIGQFF.

The chain is built from TRBV11-1 and TRBJ2-5, with D hard to call. The CDR3 has 14 residues. V shed 0 bases and J shed 5 bases, with 10 bases lying between them. From germline, CDR1 is SGHAT and CDR2 FQDESV (reference sequence). The CDR3 DNA reads as TGTGCCAGCAGCTTAGCGAATGAGGAGGAGACCCAGTACTTC. Protein sequence: CASSLANEEETQYF.

This clone was picked up a small number of times. The chain employs TRBV20-1 and TRBJ2-1; TRBD1 matches at 10 bases. Germline V gene lookup returns CDR1 DFQATT and CDR2 SNEGSKA (reference sequence). CDR3 length equals 13 residues. Germline trimming cut 4 bases from V and 8 bases from J; bases unmatched to any gene: 5. CDR3 sequence reads: CSATRQGAYEQFF. The CDR3 DNA is TGCAGTGCTACTAGACAGGGGGCTTATGAGCAGTTCTTC.

This clone was detected a few times. This CDR3 reads CSASSGMAYNEQFF. The CDR3 region has the DNA TGCAGTGCTAGCAGCGGGATGGCCTACAATGAGCAGTTCTTC. V gene TRBV20-1 combines with J gene TRBJ2-1; 7 bases map to TRBD2. V trimming: 3 bases; J trimming: 2 bases; junction bases outside the gene matches: 4. The germline V gene encodes CDR1 DFQATT and CDR2 SNEGSKA (reference sequence). There are 14 residues in the CDR3.

A word on this clone: A much larger clone is a single base away; this may be a read error. Other nucleotide sequences from this sample produce the same CDR3. The V gene is TRBV27, the J gene TRBJ2-3, with D unclear. V shed 0 bases and J shed 4 bases, with 5 bases lying between them. Looked up from germline, CDR1 is MNHEY and CDR2 is SMNVEV (reference sequence). This CDR3 contains 13 residues. CDR3 nucleotides: TGTGCCAGCAGTTTATCGCGGCCAGATACGCAGTATTTT. Translating gives CASSLSRPDTQYF.

This clone was seen more than once but under ten times. The chain employs TRBV6-2 or TRBV6-3 and TRBJ1-2; 10 nucleotides line up with TRBD1. Germline trimming cut 5 bases from V and 6 bases from J; bases unmatched to any gene: 6. Germline CDR1 and CDR2: MNHEY and SVGEGT. The CDR3 totals 14 residues. CDR3 nucleotides: TGTGCCAGCAGTGCTCCGGGACAGGGGAATGGCTACACCTTC. Translated: CASSAPGQGNGYTF.

In this sample, this clone turned up a few times. The chain is built from TRBV6-2 or TRBV6-3 and TRBJ2-1, with a weak D call TRBD2 (7 bases). Germline lookup yields CDR1 MNHEY and CDR2 SVGEGT. The V end lost 4 bases, the J end lost 12 bases, and 19 bases lay between the germline ends. This CDR3 spans 14 amino acids. The CDR3 bases are TGTGCCAGCAGTTCCACCGAAGGGGGGAGGGGGCAGTTCTTC. This sequence encodes CASSSTEGGRGQFF.

The rearrangement uses TRBV4-1 and TRBJ2-7, with D possibly being TRBD2 (6 bases). The CDR3 totals 15 residues. The V gene's germline CDR1 is MGHRA and CDR2 YSYEKL. The V and J ends lost 3 bases and 2 bases respectively, with 14 bases between them. The CDR3 nucleotides read TGCGCCAGCAGCCAGTACCGGGACTCCGCCTACGAGCAGTACTTC. It is translated as CASSQYRDSAYEQYF.

This clone came up many times. The chain recombines TRBV28 with TRBJ1-1; TRBD1 agrees at 9 bases. The V and J ends lost 3 bases and 5 bases, in that order; junction bases with no gene match: 4. The CDR3 totals 14 residues. The V gene's germline CDR1 is MDHEN and CDR2 SYDVKM. DNA of the CDR3: TGTGCCAGCAGTTTGCACAGGGGGCTAACTGAAGCTTTCTTT. As protein: CASSLHRGLTEAFF.

The chain combines TRBV7-3 with TRBJ2-7; 8 bases fit TRBD1. The V and J ends lost 0 bases and 3 bases, in that order; junction bases with no gene match: 7. There are 16 residues in the CDR3. The germline V gene has CDR1 SGHTA and CDR2 FQGTGA. The CDR3 coding sequence is TGTGCCAGCAGCTTAACCTCGGGACAGGTACTCTACGAGCAGTACTTC. Translating gives CASSLTSGQVLYEQYF.

J is TRBJ1-5 and V is TRBV19; D is unclear. V lost 5 bases and J 1 base, leaving 12 bases between the germline ends. The CDR3 is 15 residues long. Germline CDR1 is LNHDA and CDR2 is SQIVND (reference sequence). CDR3 sequence reads: CASSFPGRSNQPQHF. For the CDR3, the DNA is TGTGCCAGTAGTTTTCCGGGAAGAAGCAATCAGCCCCAGCATTTT.

The V gene is TRBV6-2 or TRBV6-3, the J gene TRBJ1-1; D is perhaps TRBD1 (5 bases). The CDR3 covers 14 residues. The germline CDR1 and CDR2 sequences are MNHEY and SVGEGT. The ends were cut back, 0 bases at V and 5 bases at J, with 10 bases in the middle. This CDR3 is CASSYSPRGTEAFF. The CDR3 DNA is TGTGCCAGCAGTTACTCACCGAGGGGAACTGAAGCTTTCTTT.

The rearrangement joins TRBV6-4 to TRBJ1-1; D gene unclear. Germline assignment: CDR1 MRHNA and CDR2 SNTAGT. The V end lost 3 bases, the J end lost 2 bases, and 7 bases lay between the germline ends. The CDR3 totals 13 residues. The CDR3 DNA is TGTGCCAGCAGTGAATCGGCAAACACTGAAGCTTTCTTT. Protein: CASSESANTEAFF.

This clone came up once. J is TRBJ1-4 and V is TRBV6-1; D remains ambiguous. The CDR3 extends over 14 amino acids. V was pared by 0 bases and J by 7 bases, with 9 bases between. Germline loops: CDR1 MNHNS, CDR2 SASEGT. The CDR3 DNA is TGTGCCAGCAGTGAAGCCTGGGTGTTTGAAAAACTGTTTTTT. It yields the protein CASSEAWVFEKLFF.

The rearrangement links TRBV6-1 to TRBJ2-2, with unresolved D. This CDR3 contains 13 residues. Trimming took off 8 bases at V and 6 bases at J, with 13 bases between the two ends. Germline V lookup: CDR1 MNHNS, CDR2 SASEGT. The CDR3 DNA reads TGTGCCAGCGAAAGCAAAGGTTCCGGGGAGCTGTTTTTT. Encoded protein: CASESKGSGELFF.

This clone has a handful of counts. The CDR3 DNA reads as TGTGCCAGCAGTGAAGACAGCTACTACAATGAGCAGTTCTTC. It yields the protein CASSEDSYYNEQFF. This chain joins TRBV25-1 and TRBJ2-1, with D perhaps matching TRBD1 (5 bases). The germline V and J ends were trimmed by 2 bases and 3 bases, with 8 bases remaining between them. CDR3 length equals 14 residues. CDR1 and CDR2 (germline): MGHDK, SYGVNS.

V is TRBV6-1 and J is TRBJ2-2; D gene uncertain. V shed 2 bases and J shed 4 bases, with 8 bases lying between them. Germline V CDR1 and CDR2: MNHNS, SASEGT. The CDR3 sequence is 14 residues long. CDR3 amino acids: CASSEFWGTGELFF. Written as DNA, the CDR3 is TGTGCCAGCAGTGAATTCTGGGGCACCGGGGAGCTGTTTTTT.

Comment on this clone: One junction end disagrees with the germline gene, perhaps due to a read error. The rearrangement uses TRBV20-1 and TRBJ2-1; TRBD2 matches at 9 bases. Germline V gene lookup returns CDR1 DFQATT and CDR2 SNEGSKA (reference sequence). The CDR3 extends over 12 amino acids. This CDR3 reads CSVRAGGNEQFF. The DNA of the CDR3 is TGCAGTGTTAGAGCGGGGGGCAATGAGCAGTTCTTC.

This clone was found a few times. The chain uses TRBV6-2 or TRBV6-3 and TRBJ2-2; D ambiguous. Trimming removed 3 bases from V and 6 bases from J, with 14 bases in between. CDR3 length: 15 amino acids. CDR1 and CDR2 from the germline V gene are MNHEY and SVGEGT. The CDR3 sequence is CASSYGFDAAGELFF. Written as DNA, the CDR3 is TGTGCCAGCAGTTATGGTTTCGACGCAGCCGGGGAGCTGTTTTTT.

V usage is TRBV5-1 and J usage is TRBJ2-7, with 7 bases lining up with TRBD2. V was clipped by 0 bases and J by 0 bases; unmatched bases: 15. This CDR3 region has 19 residues. Germline CDR1 and CDR2: SGHRS and YFSETQ. CDR3 residues: CASSLGGSGLQVSSYEQYF. The CDR3 coding sequence is TGCGCCAGCAGCTTGGGGGGGTCGGGACTACAAGTTAGCTCCTACGAGCAGTACTTC.

This chain connects TRBV6-4 to TRBJ2-6; unclear D gene. The CDR3 sequence is 14 residues long. V was clipped by 5 bases and J by 0 bases, with 5 bases between them. Germline V gene lookup returns CDR1 MRHNA and CDR2 SNTAGT. The CDR3 DNA is TGTGCCAGCAGTAGATACTCTGGGGCCAACGTCCTGACTTTC. This sequence encodes CASSRYSGANVLTF.

This clone came up many times. The chain has TRBV6-1 and TRBJ2-1; TRBD2 matches 11 bases. The ends lost 5 bases at V and 9 bases at J; junction bases unmatched: 12. This CDR3 contains 16 residues. Germline assignment: CDR1 MNHNS and CDR2 SASEGT. CDR3 DNA: TGTGCCAGCAGTTGGCTAGCGGGAGGTTTTAATGCTGAGCAGTTCTTC. This encodes CASSWLAGGFNAEQFF.